A selection of T cell receptor beta chains follows, all from one sample in a study of blood T cell repertoires in COVID-19. This table comes from immunoSEQ multiplex PCR, and its TCRdb copy is limited to in-frame clones, with some not included. This sample has 95,000 to 150,000 clones, with roughly 88% found just once. Input material: peripheral blood. These receptors were collected from a woman of 80 years or more with acute or convalescent COVID-19. Both conserved end residues are part of each CDR3. A D gene is named only where the DNA matches it firmly. Size is stated for part of the rows, as once, few or many counts, or as a class when the clone is expanded.

V	J	size	D	CDR3	DNA
TRBV18	TRBJ1-1	NA	NA	CASSPGSTNTEAFF	TGTGCCAGCTCACCGGGCTCAACTAACACTGAAGCTTTCTTT
TRBV4-3	TRBJ2-3	NA	NA	CASSQDPTVTDTQYF	TGCGCCAGCAGCCAAGACCCGACAGTCACAGATACGCAGTATTTT
TRBV30	TRBJ1-4	NA	NA	CAWIGSHRDATNEKLFF	TGTGCCTGGATAGGTTCCCACAGGGATGCAACTAATGAAAAACTGTTTTTT
TRBV28	TRBJ1-2	NA	TRBD1	CATLDRAEGYTF	TGTGCCACCCTGGACAGGGCTGAAGGCTACACCTTC
TRBV19	TRBJ2-3	NA	TRBD2	CASSIYGGRGTDTQYF	TGTGCCAGTAGTATATACGGCGGGAGGGGCACAGATACGCAGTATTTT
TRBV3-1/TRBV3-2	TRBJ1-4	once	NA	CASSQGQKRLFF	TGTGCCAGCAGCCAAGGACAGAAAAGACTGTTTTTT
TRBV10-1	TRBJ2-3	NA	TRBD2	CASSGGMTGTQYF	TGCGCCAGCAGCGGGGGGATGACGGGTACGCAGTATTTT
TRBV6-5	TRBJ1-1	NA	NA	CASRWGENTEAFF	TGTGCCAGCAGGTGGGGGGAGAACACTGAAGCTTTCTTT
TRBV19	TRBJ1-3	NA	NA	CASSALQGHTIYF	TGTGCCAGTAGTGCCCTACAGGGACACACCATATATTTT
TRBV5-1	TRBJ2-1	NA	TRBD2	CASSLPGFAGDEQFF	TGCGCCAGCAGCCTGCCGGGATTTGCGGGGGATGAGCAGTTCTTC
TRBV7-8	TRBJ1-1	NA	NA	CASSLGWGGRANTEAFF	TGTGCCAGCAGCTTGGGTTGGGGGGGCAGGGCGAACACTGAAGCTTTCTTT